This T cell receptor beta chain emerged from a study of blood T cell repertoires in COVID-19. The CDR3 sequence is 14 residues long. The germline gives CDR1 SGHRS, CDR2 YFSETQ. The V and J ends lost 4 bases and 2 bases respectively, with 10 bases between them. Those enrolled in Seattle joined during active infection and were followed longitudinally afterward. TCRdb keeps only in-frame clones here, not all; method: immunoSEQ multiplex PCR. The profile shows 100,000 to 150,000 clones, more than 85% of them singletons. This chain uses TRBV5-1 with TRBJ2-1; a weak D match, TRBD1 (6 bases). This receptor was identified in a man aged 45-60 years with COVID-19, enrolled during active disease. The specimen was peripheral blood. CDR3 sequence reads: CASSADSTYNEQFF. The DNA of the CDR3 is TGCGCCAGCAGCGCGGACAGTACCTACAATGAGCAGTTCTTC.